This T cell receptor (beta chain) was obtained from a study of graft-versus-host responses after intestinal transplantation. Broader study findings: Association was observed between peak circulating GvH clone levels and early post-transplant HvG declines. GvH clones surfaced in recipient marrow, some emerging earlier in ileum or blood.

TCRdb's table, derived via immunoSEQ multiplex PCR, lists solely in-frame clones and lacks some. The sample lists tens of thousands of clones, 93% occurring once. Unmatched junction bases numbered 6, after V lost 0 bases and J lost 1 base. The CDR3 has 16 residues. CDR1 and CDR2 (germline): LGHNA, YSLEER. Concerning this clone: Antigen unknown.

This receptor was taken from a human donor who received an intestinal transplant. This specimen was unstimulated CD8+ T cells sorted from spleen or lymph node cells, taken before intestinal transplant. The V gene is TRBV4-3, the J gene TRBJ2-7, with 7 bases aligning to TRBD2. The CDR3 here is CASSQDRGAGSYEQYF. DNA for the CDR3: TGCGCCAGCAGCCAAGATAGGGGAGCGGGGTCCTACGAGCAGTACTTC.